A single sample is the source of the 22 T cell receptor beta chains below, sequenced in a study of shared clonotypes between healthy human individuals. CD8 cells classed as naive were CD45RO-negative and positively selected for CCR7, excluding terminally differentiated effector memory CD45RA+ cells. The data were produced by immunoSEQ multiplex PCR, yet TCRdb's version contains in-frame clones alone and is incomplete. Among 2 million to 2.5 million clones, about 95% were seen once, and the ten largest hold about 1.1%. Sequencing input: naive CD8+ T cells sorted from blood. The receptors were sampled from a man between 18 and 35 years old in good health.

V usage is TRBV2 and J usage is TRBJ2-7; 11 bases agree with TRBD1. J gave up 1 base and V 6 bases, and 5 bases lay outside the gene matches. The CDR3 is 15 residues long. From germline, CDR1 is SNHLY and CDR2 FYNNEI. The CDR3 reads CASSGDRGVSYEQYF. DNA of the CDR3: TGTGCCAGCAGCGGGGACAGGGGGGTATCCTACGAGCAGTACTTC.

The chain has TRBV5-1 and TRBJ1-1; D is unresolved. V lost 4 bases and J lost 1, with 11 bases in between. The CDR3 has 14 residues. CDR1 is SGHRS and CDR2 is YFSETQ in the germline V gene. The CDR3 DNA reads TGCGCCAGCAGCGCGCCTTCCCCGAACACTGAAGCTTTCTTT. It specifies CASSAPSPNTEAFF.

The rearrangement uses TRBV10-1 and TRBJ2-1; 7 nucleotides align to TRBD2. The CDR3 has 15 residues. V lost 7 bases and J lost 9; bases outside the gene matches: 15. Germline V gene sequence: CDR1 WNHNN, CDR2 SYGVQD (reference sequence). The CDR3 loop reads CASNVAGDTFLEQFF. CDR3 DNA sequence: TGCGCCAGCAACGTAGCGGGTGACACGTTTCTTGAGCAGTTCTTC.

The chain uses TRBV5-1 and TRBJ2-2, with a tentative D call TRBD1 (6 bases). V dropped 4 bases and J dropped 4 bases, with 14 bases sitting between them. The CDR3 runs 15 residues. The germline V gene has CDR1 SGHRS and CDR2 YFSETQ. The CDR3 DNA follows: TGCGCCAGCAGCAGAACAGGGCAAGGCACCGGGGAGCTGTTTTTT. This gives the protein CASSRTGQGTGELFF. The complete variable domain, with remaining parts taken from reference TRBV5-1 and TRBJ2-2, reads KAGVTQTPRYLIKTRGQQVTLSCSPISGHRSVSWYQQTPGQGLQFLFEYFSETQRNKGNFPGRFSGRQFSNSRSEMNVSTLELGDSALYLCASSRTGQGTGELFFGEGSRLTVL.

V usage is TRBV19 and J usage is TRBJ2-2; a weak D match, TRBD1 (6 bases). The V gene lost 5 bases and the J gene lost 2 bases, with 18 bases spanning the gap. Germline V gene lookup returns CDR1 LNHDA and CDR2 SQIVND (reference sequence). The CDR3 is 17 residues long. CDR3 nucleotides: TGTGCCAGTAGTTATAACAGGGCCCTTCCAAACACCGGGGAGCTGTTTTTT. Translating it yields CASSYNRALPNTGELFF.

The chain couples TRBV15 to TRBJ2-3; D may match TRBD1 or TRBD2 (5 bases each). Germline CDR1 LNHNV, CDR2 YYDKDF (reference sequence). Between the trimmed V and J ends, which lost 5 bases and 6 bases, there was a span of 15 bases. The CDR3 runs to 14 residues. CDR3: CATSQDGGFDTQYF. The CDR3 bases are TGTGCCACCAGCCAGGATGGGGGATTTGATACGCAGTATTTT.

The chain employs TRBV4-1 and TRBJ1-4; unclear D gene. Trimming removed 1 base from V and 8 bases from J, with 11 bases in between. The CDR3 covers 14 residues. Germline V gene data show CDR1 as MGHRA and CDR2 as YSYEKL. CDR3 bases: TGCGCCAGCAGCCAAGCCAAGGTAACCGAAAAACTGTTTTTT. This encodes CASSQAKVTEKLFF.

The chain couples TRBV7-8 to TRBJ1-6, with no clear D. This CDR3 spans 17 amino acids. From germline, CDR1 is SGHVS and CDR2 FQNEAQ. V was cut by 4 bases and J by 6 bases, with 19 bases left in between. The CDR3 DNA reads TGTGCCAGCAGCTCTACTTTCTCCCCGTATAGTAATTCACCCCTCCACTTT. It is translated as CASSSTFSPYSNSPLHF.

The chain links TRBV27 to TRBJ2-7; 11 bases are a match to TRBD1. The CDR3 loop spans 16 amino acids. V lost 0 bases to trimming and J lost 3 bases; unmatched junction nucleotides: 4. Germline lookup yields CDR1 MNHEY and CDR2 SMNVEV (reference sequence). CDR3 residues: CASSLSFGTGGYEQYF. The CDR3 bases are TGTGCCAGCAGTTTATCGTTCGGGACAGGGGGCTACGAGCAGTACTTC.

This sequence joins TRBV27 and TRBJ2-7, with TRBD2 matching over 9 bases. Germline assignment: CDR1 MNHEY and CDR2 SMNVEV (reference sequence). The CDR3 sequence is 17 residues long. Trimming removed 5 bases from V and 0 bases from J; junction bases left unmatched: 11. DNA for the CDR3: TGTGCCAGCAGTACCTTGTGGGTAGCGGGGGCCTCCTACGAGCAGTACTTC. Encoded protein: CASSTLWVAGASYEQYF.

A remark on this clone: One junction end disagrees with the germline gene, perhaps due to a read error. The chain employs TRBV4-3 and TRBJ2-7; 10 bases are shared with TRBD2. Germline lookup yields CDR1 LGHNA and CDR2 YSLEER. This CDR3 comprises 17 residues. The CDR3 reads CASIQPPASGSRYEQYF. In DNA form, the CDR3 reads TGCGCCAGCATCCAACCCCCGGCTAGCGGGAGTAGATACGAGCAGTACTTC.

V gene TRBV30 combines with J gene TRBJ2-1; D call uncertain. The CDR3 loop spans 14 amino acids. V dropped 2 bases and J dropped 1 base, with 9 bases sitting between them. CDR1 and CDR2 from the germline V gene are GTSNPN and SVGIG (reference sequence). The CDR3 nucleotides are TGTGCCTGGAGTATCATGGGGTCCTACAATGAGCAGTTCTTC. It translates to CAWSIMGSYNEQFF. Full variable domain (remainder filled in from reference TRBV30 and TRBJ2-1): SQTIHQWPATLVQPVGSPLSLECTVEGTSNPNLYWYRQAAGRGLQLLFYSVGIGQISSEVPQNLSASRPQDRQFILSSKKLLLSDSGFYLCAWSIMGSYNEQFFGPGTRLTVL.

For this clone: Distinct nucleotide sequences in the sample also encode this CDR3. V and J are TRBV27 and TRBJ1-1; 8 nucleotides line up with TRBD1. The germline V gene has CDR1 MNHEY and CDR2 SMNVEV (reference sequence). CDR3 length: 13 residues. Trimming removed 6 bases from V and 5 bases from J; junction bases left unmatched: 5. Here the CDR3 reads CASSFTGGTEAFF. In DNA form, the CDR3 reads TGTGCCAGCAGCTTTACAGGGGGTACTGAAGCTTTCTTT.

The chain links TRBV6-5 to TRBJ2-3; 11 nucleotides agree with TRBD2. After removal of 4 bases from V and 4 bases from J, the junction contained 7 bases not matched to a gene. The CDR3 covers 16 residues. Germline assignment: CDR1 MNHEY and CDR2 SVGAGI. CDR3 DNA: TGTGCCAGCAGTTCAATTATAGCGGGAGGGCCAGATACGCAGTATTTT. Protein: CASSSIIAGGPDTQYF.

The CDR3 region is CASSEALIRGLAGPYQETQYF. The CDR3 DNA reads as TGTGCCAGCAGTGAAGCGCTTATCCGTGGGCTAGCGGGACCGTACCAAGAGACCCAGTACTTC. The chain links TRBV2 to TRBJ2-5; 9 bases map to TRBD2. The CDR3 extends over 21 amino acids. CDR1 and CDR2 from the germline V gene are SNHLY and FYNNEI. The J segment lost 0 bases and the V segment lost 0 bases, leaving 17 bases of the junction unmatched.

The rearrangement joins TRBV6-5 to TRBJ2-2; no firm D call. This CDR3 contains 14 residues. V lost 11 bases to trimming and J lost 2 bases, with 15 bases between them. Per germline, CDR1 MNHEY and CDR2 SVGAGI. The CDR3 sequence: CAVGPLENTGELFF. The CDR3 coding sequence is TGTGCCGTAGGACCTCTGGAAAACACCGGGGAGCTGTTTTTT.

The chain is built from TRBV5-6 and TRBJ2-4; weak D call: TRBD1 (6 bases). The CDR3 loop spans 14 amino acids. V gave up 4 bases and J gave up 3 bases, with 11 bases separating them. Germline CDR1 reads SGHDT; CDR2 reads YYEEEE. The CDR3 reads CASSPRGYKNIQYF. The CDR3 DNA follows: TGTGCCAGCAGCCCCAGGGGTTACAAAAACATTCAGTACTTC.

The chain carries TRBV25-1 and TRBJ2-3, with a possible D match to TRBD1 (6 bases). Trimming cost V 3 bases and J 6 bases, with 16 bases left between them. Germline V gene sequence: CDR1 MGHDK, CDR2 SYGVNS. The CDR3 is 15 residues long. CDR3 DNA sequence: TGTGCCAGCAGTGACCGGGACACGCTATTTGATACGCAGTATTTT. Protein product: CASSDRDTLFDTQYF.

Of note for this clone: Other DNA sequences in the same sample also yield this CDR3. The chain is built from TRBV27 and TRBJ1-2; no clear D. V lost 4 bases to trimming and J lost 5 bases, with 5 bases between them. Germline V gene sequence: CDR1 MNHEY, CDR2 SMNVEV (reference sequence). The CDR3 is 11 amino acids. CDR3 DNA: TGTGCCAGCAGTTCCGGGTATGGCTACACCTTC. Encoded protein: CASSSGYGYTF.

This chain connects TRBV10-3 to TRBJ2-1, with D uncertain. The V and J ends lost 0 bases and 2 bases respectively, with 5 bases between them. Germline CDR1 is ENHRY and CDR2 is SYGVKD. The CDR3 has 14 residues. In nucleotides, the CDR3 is TGTGCCATCAGTGAGTCGGCCCCCTACAATGAGCAGTTCTTC. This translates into CAISESAPYNEQFF.

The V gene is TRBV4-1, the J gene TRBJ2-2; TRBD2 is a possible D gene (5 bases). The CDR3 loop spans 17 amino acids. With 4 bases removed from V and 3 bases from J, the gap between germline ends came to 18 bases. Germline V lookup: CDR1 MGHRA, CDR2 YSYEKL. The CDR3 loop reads CASSLPEGRRDTGELFF. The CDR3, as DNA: TGCGCCAGCAGCCTCCCGGAAGGAAGGCGGGACACCGGGGAGCTGTTTTTT.

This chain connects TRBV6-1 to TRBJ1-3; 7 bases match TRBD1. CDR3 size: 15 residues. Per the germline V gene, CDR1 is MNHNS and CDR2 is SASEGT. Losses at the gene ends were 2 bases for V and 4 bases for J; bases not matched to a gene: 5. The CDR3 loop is CASSETGVSGNTIYF. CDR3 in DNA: TGTGCCAGCAGTGAAACAGGGGTATCGGGAAACACCATATATTTT.